The 17 T cell receptor beta chains below come from one sample, sequenced in a study of cytomegalovirus exposure and HLA in healthy donors. Vbeta (60) and Jbeta (13) primers were used in the PCR. The repertoire was sequenced with immunoSEQ multiplex PCR; TCRdb's copy has only in-frame clones and lacks some. The sample carries 90,000 to 100,000 clones, roughly 63% recorded once. Specimen: PBMCs. These receptors originate from a boy between 10 and 17 years old in good health and CMV-seropositive.

This chain links TRBV30 with TRBJ2-3, with a weak D call TRBD1 (5 bases). Deletions cut 2 bases from V and 3 bases from J, with 12 bases between. CDR1 is GTSNPN, CDR2 SVGIG, per germline (reference sequence). The CDR3 runs to 14 residues. The CDR3 spells CAWSTKQGTDTQYF. As DNA, the CDR3 is TGTGCCTGGAGTACCAAGCAGGGAACAGATACGCAGTATTTT.

This sequence joins TRBV25-1 and TRBJ2-3, with 7 bases matching TRBD2. CDR3 length: 16 residues. Trimming took 1 base from V and 2 from J; bases not matched to a gene: 6. The germline CDR1 and CDR2 sequences are MGHDK and SYGVNS. The CDR3 is CASSESNGGNTDTQYF. The CDR3 DNA is TGTGCCAGCAGTGAATCGAACGGGGGGAACACAGATACGCAGTATTTT.

The chain combines TRBV7-9 with TRBJ2-7, with 7 positions matching TRBD1. Germline V lookup: CDR1 SEHNR, CDR2 FQNEAQ (reference sequence). CDR3 length: 14 residues. J lost 4 bases, V lost 5 bases, and 8 bases had no gene match. Here the CDR3 reads CASSVPGQTYEQYF. The CDR3 nucleotides are TGTGCCAGCAGCGTACCGGGACAGACTTACGAGCAGTACTTC.

The gene calls are TRBV9 and TRBJ2-7, with a weak D call TRBD1 (6 bases). The germline V gene has CDR1 SGDLS and CDR2 YYNGEE. The CDR3 loop spans 14 amino acids. Trimming took 4 bases from V and 2 from J, leaving 13 bases between them. CDR3 sequence reads: CASSKTGTTYEQYF. The CDR3 nucleotides are TGTGCCAGCAGCAAAACAGGGACCACCTACGAGCAGTACTTC.

The count of this clone is one. The V gene is TRBV7-8, the J gene TRBJ1-6, with 9 bases identical to TRBD1. Germline lookup yields CDR1 SGHVS and CDR2 FQNEAQ. CDR3 size: 15 residues. J was trimmed by 7 bases and V by 6 bases; bases with no gene match: 7. The CDR3 nucleotides are TGTGCCAGCAGGGCGACCGGACAGGGGAATTCACCCCTCCACTTT. This encodes CASRATGQGNSPLHF.

The gene calls are TRBV25-1 and TRBJ1-4, with TRBD1 matching 7 bases. Losses at the gene ends were 3 bases for V and 7 bases for J; bases not matched to a gene: 5. Per germline, CDR1 MGHDK and CDR2 SYGVNS. CDR3 length: 14 amino acids. CDR3 region: CASSERQGSEKLFF. CDR3 DNA sequence: TGTGCCAGCAGTGAGAGACAGGGATCTGAAAAACTGTTTTTT.

The V call is TRBV6-5, the J call TRBJ2-1; 12 bases line up with TRBD2. The germline V gene encodes CDR1 MNHEY and CDR2 SVGAGI. V shed 4 bases and J 10 bases; nucleotides not matched to a gene: 8. CDR3 length equals 15 residues. The CDR3 region has the DNA TGTGCCAGCAGTTTGCTAGCGGGAGGGCAAAGGGAGCAGTTCTTC. Translating it yields CASSLLAGGQREQFF.

This clone was found a few times. This chain uses TRBV18 with TRBJ1-1, with 9 positions matching TRBD1. J was trimmed by 6 bases and V by 3 bases; bases with no gene match: 8. Looked up from germline, CDR1 is KGHSH and CDR2 is LQKENI. The CDR3 consists of 15 residues. The CDR3 nucleotides are TGTGCCAGCTCACCTCAATACAGGGGGCAGGCTGAAGCTTTCTTT. This codes for CASSPQYRGQAEAFF.

The chain recombines TRBV27 with TRBJ2-7; TRBD1 matches 9 bases. Per the germline V gene, CDR1 is MNHEY and CDR2 is SMNVEV (reference sequence). This CDR3 contains 15 residues. V gave up 1 base and J gave up 2 bases; unmatched junction bases: 3. In DNA form, the CDR3 reads TGTGCCAGCAGTTTATGGGGACAGGGACCCTACGAGCAGTACTTC. It translates to CASSLWGQGPYEQYF.

This chain joins TRBV10-1 and TRBJ1-2; tentative D call: TRBD1 (6 bases). The germline V and J ends were trimmed by 8 bases and 0 bases, with 10 bases remaining between them. The CDR3 sequence is 13 residues long. In germline, CDR1 is WNHNN, CDR2 SYGVQD (reference sequence). The CDR3: CASSGQPNYGYTF. The CDR3 DNA follows: TGCGCCAGCTCAGGACAGCCTAACTATGGCTACACCTTC.

This chain links TRBV5-4 with TRBJ1-1; D not resolved. The V and J ends lost 3 bases and 0 bases respectively, with 9 bases between them. The CDR3 is 14 residues long. CDR1 is SGHNT and CDR2 is YYREEE in the germline V gene (reference sequence). The CDR3 here is CASSSLALNTEAFF. The DNA for the CDR3 is TGTGCCAGCAGCTCACTTGCCTTGAACACTGAAGCTTTCTTT.

Within the sample, this clone is medium-sized. The chain couples TRBV11-1 to TRBJ2-6; D unresolved. CDR1 and CDR2 (germline): SGHAT, FQDESV (reference sequence). The CDR3 length is 16 residues. Trimming pared 5 bases from V and 2 bases from J, leaving 13 bases between. The DNA for the CDR3 is TGTGCCAGCAGCCCTGTTTTGGGCGCTGGGGCCAACGTCCTGACTTTC. Translating gives CASSPVLGAGANVLTF.

The chain employs TRBV5-4 and TRBJ2-1; 9 nucleotides match TRBD1. Germline assignment: CDR1 SGHNT and CDR2 YYREEE (reference sequence). The length of the CDR3 is 18 residues. The V segment lost 0 bases and the J segment 12 bases; nucleotides outside the gene matches: 19. CDR3 sequence reads: CASSLDGLLRGQGCGQFF. CDR3 nucleotides: TGTGCCAGCAGCTTGGATGGCCTGCTCCGGGGACAGGGTTGTGGGCAGTTCTTC.

V is TRBV7-2 and J is TRBJ2-7, with 10 bases aligning to TRBD2. The V segment lost 4 bases and the J segment 5 bases; nucleotides outside the gene matches: 8. The CDR3 consists of 15 residues. Germline lookup yields CDR1 SGHTA and CDR2 FQGNSA. CDR3 in DNA: TGTGCCAGCAGCTCCGTAGCGGGAGGAATCCACGAGCAGTACTTC. Its translation is CASSSVAGGIHEQYF. The complete variable domain, with remaining parts taken from reference TRBV7-2 and TRBJ2-7, reads GAGVSQSPSNKVTEKGKDVELRCDPISGHTALYWYRQSLGQGLEFLIYFQGNSAPDKSGLPSDRFSAERTGGSVSTLTIQRTQQEDSAVYLCASSSVAGGIHEQYFGPGTRLTVT.

J is TRBJ1-5 and V is TRBV11-1, with a tentative D call TRBD1 (5 bases). Trimming took 5 bases from V and 8 from J, leaving 13 bases between them. The CDR3 runs to 13 residues. Germline lookup yields CDR1 SGHAT and CDR2 FQDESV (reference sequence). The CDR3 region is CASSGGLGKPQHF. Written as DNA, the CDR3 is TGTGCCAGCAGCGGGGGACTAGGGAAGCCCCAGCATTTT.

The genes are TRBV6-5 and TRBJ2-7, with D tentatively TRBD1 (5 bases). CDR3 length: 14 amino acids. V lost 3 bases to trimming and J lost 3 bases, with 12 bases between them. The germline CDR1 and CDR2 sequences are MNHEY and SVGAGI. The CDR3 bases are TGTGCCAGCAGTTATCTGGACACCGGCTACGAGCAGTACTTC. Residues: CASSYLDTGYEQYF.

In this sample, this clone turned up a few times. The rearrangement links TRBV5-1 to TRBJ1-4; no reliable D call. V dropped 5 bases and J dropped 0 bases, with 11 bases sitting between them. CDR3 length equals 15 residues. Germline CDR1 reads SGHRS; CDR2 reads YFSETQ. The CDR3 region is CASREGGPTNEKLFF. For the CDR3, the DNA is TGCGCCAGCAGAGAGGGAGGTCCAACTAATGAAAAACTGTTTTTT.